This passage covers 14 T cell receptor beta chains from one sample sequenced in a study of blood T cell repertoires in COVID-19. This table comes from immunoSEQ multiplex PCR, and its TCRdb copy is limited to in-frame clones, with some not included. The data show about 83,000 clones, under 95% seen once. The sequencing sample was made of peripheral blood. The receptors originated from an elderly woman with active or convalescent COVID-19.

The V call is TRBV2, the J call TRBJ1-3; possibly TRBD1 for D (5 bases). The CDR3 contains 15 residues. Germline V lookup: CDR1 SNHLY, CDR2 FYNNEI. V lost 8 bases and J lost 0, with 14 bases in between. The CDR3 is CASRFDSSSGNTIYF. The DNA of the CDR3 is TGTGCCAGCCGTTTTGACAGCAGCTCTGGAAACACCATATATTTT.

The chain carries TRBV19 and TRBJ1-2, with no clear D. The germline CDR1 and CDR2 sequences are LNHDA and SQIVND (reference sequence). V was shortened by 7 bases and J by 7 bases, with 10 bases between the two germline ends. The CDR3 consists of 11 residues. CDR3 sequence: CASTGGPGYTF. As DNA, the CDR3 is TGTGCCAGTACGGGTGGTCCTGGCTACACCTTC.

The V call is TRBV7-6, the J call TRBJ1-3; 9 positions agree with TRBD1. Germline lookup yields CDR1 SGHVS and CDR2 FNYEAQ. J gave up 1 base and V 1 base, and 5 bases lay outside the gene matches. The CDR3 loop spans 17 amino acids. CDR3 nucleotides: TGTGCCAGCAGCTTAGGGGGGACAGGGTTATCTGGAAACACCATATATTTT. It translates to CASSLGGTGLSGNTIYF.

The chain uses TRBV15 and TRBJ1-5, with 8 positions matching TRBD1. The CDR3 runs to 17 residues. Looked up from germline, CDR1 is LNHNV and CDR2 is YYDKDF (reference sequence). V lost 3 bases and J lost 0; bases outside the gene matches: 7. CDR3 amino acids: CATSSHGTGHSNQPQHF. CDR3 sequence (DNA): TGTGCCACCAGCAGTCACGGGACAGGTCATAGCAATCAGCCCCAGCATTTT.

This sequence joins TRBV24-1 and TRBJ2-5; 13 bases are a match to TRBD2. CDR1 is KGHDR, CDR2 SFDVKD, per germline. The CDR3 is 15 amino acids. The J segment lost 1 base and the V segment lost 5 bases, leaving 0 bases of the junction unmatched. The CDR3 reads CATSGTSGGQETQYF. CDR3 nucleotide sequence: TGTGCCACCAGTGGGACTAGCGGGGGCCAAGAGACCCAGTACTTC.

J is TRBJ1-2 and V is TRBV4-1, with a tentative D call TRBD1 (5 bases). V lost 0 bases and J 6 bases, leaving 14 bases between the germline ends. CDR1 is MGHRA and CDR2 is YSYEKL in the germline V gene. The CDR3 consists of 15 residues. The CDR3 DNA is TGCGCCAGCAGCCAAGAAGGGGTAAGGCTGGATGGCTACACCTTC. Translation gives CASSQEGVRLDGYTF.

The chain employs TRBV2 and TRBJ2-7, with a tentative D call TRBD1 (6 bases). Germline values: CDR1 SNHLY, CDR2 FYNNEI. The CDR3 covers 13 residues. CDR3 DNA: TGTGTCTCAGCACAGGGCCATACCTACGAGCAGTACTTC. Translated, it gives CVSAQGHTYEQYF.

The chain employs TRBV28 and TRBJ1-3; D gene ambiguous. Between the trimmed V and J ends, which lost 7 bases and 0 bases, there was a span of 7 bases. The CDR3 length is 13 residues. The germline gives CDR1 MDHEN, CDR2 SYDVKM. CDR3 nucleotide sequence: TGTGCCAGCACCCTTGTCTCTGGAAACACCATATATTTT. Amino acids: CASTLVSGNTIYF. The full variable domain, completed using reference TRBV28 and TRBJ1-3, is DVKVTQSSRYLVKRTGEKVFLECVQDMDHENMFWYRQDPGLGLRLIYFSYDVKMKEKGDIPEGYSVSREKKERFSLILESASTNQTSMYLCASTLVSGNTIYFGEGSWLTVV.

V usage is TRBV6-5 and J usage is TRBJ1-3; D is ambiguous. With 3 bases removed from V and 0 bases from J, the gap between germline ends came to 9 bases. CDR3 length equals 15 residues. Germline values: CDR1 MNHEY, CDR2 SVGAGI. Here the CDR3 DNA reads TGTGCCAGCAGTTATAACGGAGTCTCTGGAAACACCATATATTTT. Residues: CASSYNGVSGNTIYF.

V usage is TRBV9 and J usage is TRBJ1-3; D possibly corresponds to TRBD1 (6 bases). Between the trimmed V and J ends, which lost 4 bases and 0 bases, there was a span of 8 bases. CDR3 length equals 14 residues. Germline lookup yields CDR1 SGDLS and CDR2 YYNGEE. DNA for the CDR3: TGTGCCAGCAGCCAGGGGAGCTCTGGAAACACCATATATTTT. This codes for CASSQGSSGNTIYF.

V is TRBV5-8 and J is TRBJ1-6; D is perhaps TRBD1 (6 bases). This CDR3 has 15 residues. V was clipped by 0 bases and J by 7 bases, with 11 bases between them. Germline CDR1 reads SGHTS; CDR2 reads YDEGEE. The CDR3 DNA follows: TGTGCCAGCAGCTTGGCCCGGCAGGGGAATTCACCCCTCCACTTT. Its translation: CASSLARQGNSPLHF.

The chain links TRBV28 to TRBJ1-1; possibly TRBD1 for D (6 bases). V was shortened by 7 bases and J by 0 bases, with 15 bases between the two germline ends. CDR1 is MDHEN and CDR2 is SYDVKM in the germline V gene. The CDR3 totals 15 residues. The CDR3 nucleotides read TGTGCCAGCACTTCGTACAGGGTATTGAACACTGAAGCTTTCTTT. Its translation is CASTSYRVLNTEAFF.

The rearrangement joins TRBV10-1 to TRBJ1-1; D remains ambiguous. Per germline, CDR1 WNHNN and CDR2 SYGVQD (reference sequence). The CDR3 runs to 10 residues. The V end was cut by 7 bases, the J end by 11 bases, with 11 bases between. The CDR3: CASNSGGAFF. The CDR3 DNA reads TGCGCCAGCAATTCGGGAGGGGCTTTCTTT.

The chain's CDR3 is CASSQFRQGRYGYTF. The CDR3 DNA is TGTGCCAGCAGCCAATTTAGACAGGGAAGGTATGGCTACACCTTC. The chain joins TRBV3-1 (or the pseudogene TRBV3-2) to TRBJ1-2, with 7 bases lining up with TRBD1. J lost 5 bases, V lost 2 bases, and 8 bases had no gene match. In germline, CDR1 is LGHDT, CDR2 YNNKEL (reference sequence). This CDR3 spans 15 amino acids.